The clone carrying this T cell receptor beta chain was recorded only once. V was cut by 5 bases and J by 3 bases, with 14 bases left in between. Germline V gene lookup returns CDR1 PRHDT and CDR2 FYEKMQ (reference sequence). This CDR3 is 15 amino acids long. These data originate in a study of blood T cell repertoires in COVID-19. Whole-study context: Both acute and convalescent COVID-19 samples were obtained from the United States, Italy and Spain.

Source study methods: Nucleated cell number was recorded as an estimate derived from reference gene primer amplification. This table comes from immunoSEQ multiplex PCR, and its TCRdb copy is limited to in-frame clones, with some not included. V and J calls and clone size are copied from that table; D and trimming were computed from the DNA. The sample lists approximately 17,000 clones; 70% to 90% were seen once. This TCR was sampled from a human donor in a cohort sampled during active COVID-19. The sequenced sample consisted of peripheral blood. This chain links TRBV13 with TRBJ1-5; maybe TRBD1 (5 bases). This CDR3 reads CASSARGGFNQPQHF. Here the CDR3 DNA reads TGTGCCAGCAGCGCCCGGGGGGGGTTCAATCAGCCCCAGCATTTT.